This entry concerns a single TCR beta chain. This sample is part of a study of PD-L1 blockade in urothelial cancer. About the study: Each patient had 0 to 3 earlier chemotherapy regimens. Median blood clonality was roughly 0.078, with more than 75,000 unique TCRs.

Here immunoSEQ multiplex PCR was the method, and the copy in TCRdb shows in-frame clones only, minus some. The sample includes about 88,000 clones, 85% to 95% of them seen just once. J was trimmed by 10 bases and V by 4 bases; bases with no gene match: 5. The CDR3 has 13 amino acids. In germline, CDR1 is MNHNS, CDR2 SASEGT. It was locally advanced or metastatic urothelial carcinoma that patients had. The clonotype comes from a man in his sixties with urothelial cancer. The J gene is TRBJ1-4, the V gene TRBV6-1, with 8 nucleotides matching TRBD1. Sequenced here: PBMCs, sampled around atezolizumab (anti-PD-L1) treatment. The CDR3, as DNA: TGTGCCAGCAGTGCCGGACAGGGAGGAAAACTGTTTTTT. It is translated as CASSAGQGGKLFF.